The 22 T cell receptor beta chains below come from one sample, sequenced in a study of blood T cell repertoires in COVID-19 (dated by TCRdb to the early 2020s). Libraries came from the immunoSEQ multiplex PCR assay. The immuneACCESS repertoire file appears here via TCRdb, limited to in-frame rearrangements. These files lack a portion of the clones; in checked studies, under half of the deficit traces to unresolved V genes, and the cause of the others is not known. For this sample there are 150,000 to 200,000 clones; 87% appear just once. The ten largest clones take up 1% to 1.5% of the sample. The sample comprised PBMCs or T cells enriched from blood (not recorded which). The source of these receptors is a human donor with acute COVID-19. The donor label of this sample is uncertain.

CDR3 in DNA: TGTGCCAGCAGCCCCCCAGGGGAAGGCTACACCTTC. It specifies CASSPPGEGYTF. The J gene is TRBJ1-2, the V gene TRBV3-1 (or the pseudogene TRBV3-2); D possibly corresponds to TRBD1 (6 bases). The germline V gene has CDR1 LGHDT and CDR2 YNNKEL (reference sequence). The V end lost 4 bases, the J end lost 8 bases, and 11 bases lay between the germline ends. The CDR3 is 12 amino acids.

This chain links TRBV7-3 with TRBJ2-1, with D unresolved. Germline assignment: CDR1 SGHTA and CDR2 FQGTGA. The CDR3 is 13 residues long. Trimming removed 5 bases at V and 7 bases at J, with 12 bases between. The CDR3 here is CASSPTVSNEQFF. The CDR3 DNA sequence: TGTGCCAGCAGCCCTACTGTCTCAAATGAGCAGTTCTTC.

CDR3 region: CASSYPSGGVYEQYF. CDR3 nucleotide sequence: TGTGCCAGCAGCTATCCTAGCGGGGGGGTTTACGAGCAGTACTTC. This chain links TRBV28 with TRBJ2-7; 12 bases fit TRBD2. V shed 6 bases and J 4 bases; nucleotides not matched to a gene: 7. The germline V gene has CDR1 MDHEN and CDR2 SYDVKM. The CDR3 runs 15 residues.

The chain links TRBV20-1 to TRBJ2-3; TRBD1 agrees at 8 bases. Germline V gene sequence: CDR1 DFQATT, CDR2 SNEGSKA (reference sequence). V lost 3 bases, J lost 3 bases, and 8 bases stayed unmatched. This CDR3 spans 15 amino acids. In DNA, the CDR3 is TGCAGTGCTAGTGACCGGGACAGGACGACAGATACGCAGTATTTT. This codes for CSASDRDRTTDTQYF.

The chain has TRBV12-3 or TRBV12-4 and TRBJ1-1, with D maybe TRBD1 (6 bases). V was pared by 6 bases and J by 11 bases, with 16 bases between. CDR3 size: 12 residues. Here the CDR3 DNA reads TGTGCCAGCAGCCGGGACATCTCAAGGGCTTTCTTT. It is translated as CASSRDISRAFF.

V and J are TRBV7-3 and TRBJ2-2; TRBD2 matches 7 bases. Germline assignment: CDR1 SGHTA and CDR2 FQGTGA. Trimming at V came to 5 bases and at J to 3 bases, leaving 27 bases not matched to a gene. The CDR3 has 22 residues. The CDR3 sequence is CASSMRLAGVGNPSRDTGELFF. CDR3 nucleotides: TGTGCCAGCAGCATGAGACTAGCCGGGGTGGGAAACCCATCCCGGGACACCGGGGAGCTGTTTTTT.

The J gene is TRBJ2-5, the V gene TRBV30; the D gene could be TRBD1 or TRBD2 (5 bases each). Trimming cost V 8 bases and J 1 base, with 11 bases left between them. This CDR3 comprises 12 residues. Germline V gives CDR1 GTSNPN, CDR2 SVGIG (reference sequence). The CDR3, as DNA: TGTGCCGGGGGACGTTTCCAAGAGACCCAGTACTTC. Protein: CAGGRFQETQYF. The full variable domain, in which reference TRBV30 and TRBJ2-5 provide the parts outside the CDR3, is SQTIHQWPATLVQPVGSPLSLECTVEGTSNPNLYWYRQAAGRGLQLLFYSVGIGQISSEVPQNLSASRPQDRQFILSSKKLLLSDSGFYLCAGGRFQETQYFGPGTRLLVL.

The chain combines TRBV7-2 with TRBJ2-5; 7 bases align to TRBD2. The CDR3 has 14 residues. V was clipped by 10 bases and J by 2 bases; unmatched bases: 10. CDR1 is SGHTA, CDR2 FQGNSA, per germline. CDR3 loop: CATREWGGQETQYF. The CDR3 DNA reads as TGTGCCACCCGCGAGTGGGGGGGTCAAGAGACCCAGTACTTC.

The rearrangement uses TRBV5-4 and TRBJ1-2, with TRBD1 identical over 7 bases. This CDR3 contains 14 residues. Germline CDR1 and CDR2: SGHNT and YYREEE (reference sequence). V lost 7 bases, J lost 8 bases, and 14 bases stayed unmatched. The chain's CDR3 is CASWPFRGIEGYTF. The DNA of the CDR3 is TGTGCCAGCTGGCCCTTCAGGGGGATTGAAGGCTACACCTTC.

The CDR3 sequence: CAFKTSGIYGYTF. The CDR3 DNA reads as TGTGCCTTCAAAACCTCCGGGATCTATGGCTACACCTTC. V usage is TRBV5-4 and J usage is TRBJ1-2; no firm D call. Germline lookup yields CDR1 SGHNT and CDR2 YYREEE (reference sequence). The ends were cut back, 10 bases at V and 4 bases at J, with 17 bases in the middle. CDR3 length: 13 amino acids.

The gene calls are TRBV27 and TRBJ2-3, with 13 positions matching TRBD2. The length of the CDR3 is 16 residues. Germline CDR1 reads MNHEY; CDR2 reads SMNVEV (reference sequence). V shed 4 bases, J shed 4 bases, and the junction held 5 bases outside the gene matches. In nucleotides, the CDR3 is TGTGCCAGCAGTTCGACTAGCGGGGGGATCCCAGATACGCAGTATTTT. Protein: CASSSTSGGIPDTQYF.

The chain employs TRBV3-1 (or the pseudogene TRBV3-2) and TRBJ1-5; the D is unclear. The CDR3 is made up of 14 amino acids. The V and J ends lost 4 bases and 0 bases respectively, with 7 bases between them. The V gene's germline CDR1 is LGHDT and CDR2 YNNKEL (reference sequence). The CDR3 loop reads CASSLVYSNQPQHF. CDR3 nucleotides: TGTGCCAGCAGCCTAGTTTATAGCAATCAGCCCCAGCATTTT.

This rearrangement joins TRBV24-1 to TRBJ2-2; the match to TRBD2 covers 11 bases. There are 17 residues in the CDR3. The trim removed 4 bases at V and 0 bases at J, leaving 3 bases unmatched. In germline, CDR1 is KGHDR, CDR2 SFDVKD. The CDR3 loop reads CATSDYSGGANTGELFF. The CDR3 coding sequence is TGTGCCACCAGTGACTATAGCGGGGGGGCGAACACCGGGGAGCTGTTTTTT.

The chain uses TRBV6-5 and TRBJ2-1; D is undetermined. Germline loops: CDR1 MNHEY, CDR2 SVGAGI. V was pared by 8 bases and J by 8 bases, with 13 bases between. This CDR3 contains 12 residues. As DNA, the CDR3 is TGTGCCAGCTTCGACGGCGGTCATGAGCAGTTCTTC. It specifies CASFDGGHEQFF.

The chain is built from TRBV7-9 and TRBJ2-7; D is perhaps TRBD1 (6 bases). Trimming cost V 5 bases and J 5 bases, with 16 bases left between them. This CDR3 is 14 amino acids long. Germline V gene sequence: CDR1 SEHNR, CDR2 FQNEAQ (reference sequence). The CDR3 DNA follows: TGTGCCAGCAGCCCCCCGGGACAAGTCAACGAGCAGTACTTC. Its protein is CASSPPGQVNEQYF.

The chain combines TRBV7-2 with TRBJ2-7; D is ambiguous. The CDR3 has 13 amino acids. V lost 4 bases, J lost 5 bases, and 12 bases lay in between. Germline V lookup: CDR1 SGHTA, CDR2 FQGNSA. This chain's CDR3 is CASSSRPSDEQYF. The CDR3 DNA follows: TGTGCCAGCAGCTCCCGCCCCTCAGACGAGCAGTACTTC.

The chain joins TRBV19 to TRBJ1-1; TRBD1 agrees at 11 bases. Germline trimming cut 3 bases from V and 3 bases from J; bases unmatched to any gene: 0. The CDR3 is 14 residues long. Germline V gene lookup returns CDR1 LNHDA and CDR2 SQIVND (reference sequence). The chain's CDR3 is CASSMGQGDTEAFF. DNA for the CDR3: TGTGCCAGTAGTATGGGACAGGGGGACACTGAAGCTTTCTTT.

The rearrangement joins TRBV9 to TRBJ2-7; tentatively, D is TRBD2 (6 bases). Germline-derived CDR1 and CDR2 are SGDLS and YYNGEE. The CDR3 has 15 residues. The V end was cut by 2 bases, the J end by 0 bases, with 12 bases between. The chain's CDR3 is CASSVGVGGSYEQYF. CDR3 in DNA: TGTGCCAGCAGCGTCGGAGTGGGGGGCTCCTACGAGCAGTACTTC.

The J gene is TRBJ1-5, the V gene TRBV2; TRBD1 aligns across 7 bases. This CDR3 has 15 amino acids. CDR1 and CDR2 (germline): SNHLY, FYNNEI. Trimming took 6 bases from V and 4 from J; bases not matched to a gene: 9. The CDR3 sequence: CASSDPGQLNQPQHF. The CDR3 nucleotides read TGTGCCAGCAGCGACCCGGGACAGTTGAATCAGCCCCAGCATTTT.

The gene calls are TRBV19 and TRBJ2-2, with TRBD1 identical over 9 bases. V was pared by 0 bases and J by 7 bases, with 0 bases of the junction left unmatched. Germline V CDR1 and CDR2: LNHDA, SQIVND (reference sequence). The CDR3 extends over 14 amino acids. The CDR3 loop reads CASSIETGGGELFF. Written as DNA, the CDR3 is TGTGCCAGTAGTATAGAGACAGGGGGCGGGGAGCTGTTTTTT.

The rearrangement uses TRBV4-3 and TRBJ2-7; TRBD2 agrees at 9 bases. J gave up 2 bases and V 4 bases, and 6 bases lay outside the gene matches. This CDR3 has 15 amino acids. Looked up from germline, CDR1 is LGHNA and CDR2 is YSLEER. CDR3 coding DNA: TGCGCCAGCAGCCGTCAGCGGGGGGACCCCTACGAGCAGTACTTC. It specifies CASSRQRGDPYEQYF.

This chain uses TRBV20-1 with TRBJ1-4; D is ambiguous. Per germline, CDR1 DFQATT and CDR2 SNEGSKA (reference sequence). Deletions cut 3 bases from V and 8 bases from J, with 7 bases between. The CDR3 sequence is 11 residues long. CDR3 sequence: CSASLGEKLFF. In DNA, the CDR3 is TGCAGTGCTAGTCTTGGCGAAAAACTGTTTTTT.